A single sample gave rise to the 5 T cell receptor beta chains below, sequenced in a study of beta chain features in type 1 diabetes. The sequenced template was cDNA made from the entire isolated RNA. Assay: immunoSEQ multiplex PCR; the TCRdb copy retains only in-frame clones and omits some. The sample records roughly 160,000 clones, 7.8% being singletons. Their cognate antigens are unknown. Study-level points and caveats: Shortening that was moderate but significant affected the TCRB CDR3s of Type 1 diabetes patients in all four CD4+ subsets.

What was sequenced was central memory CD4+ T cells from blood. Receptors originate from a woman between 40 and 55 years old with type 1 diabetes.

The rearrangement joins TRBV7-9 to TRBJ2-7; possible D gene TRBD1, 5 bases. The CDR3 covers 13 residues. V was shortened by 4 bases and J by 6 bases, with 13 bases between the two germline ends. From germline, CDR1 is SEHNR and CDR2 FQNEAQ (reference sequence). The DNA of the CDR3 is TGTGCCAGCAGCTCCCCAGGGATGGGCGAGCAGTACTTC. Encoded protein: CASSSPGMGEQYF.

V gene TRBV5-1 combines with J gene TRBJ1-1; the D gene is possibly TRBD1 (6 bases). Trimming shortened V by 3 bases and J by 5 bases, and 14 bases separated the two germline ends. This CDR3 contains 14 residues. From germline, CDR1 is SGHRS and CDR2 YFSETQ. The CDR3 DNA reads as TGCGCCAGCAGCTCACAGGGACCGGGAACTGAAGCTTTCTTT. It codes for CASSSQGPGTEAFF.

There are a few counts of this clone. Additional DNA sequences in this sample encode the identical CDR3. CDR3 region: CAWNRGGDTQYF. CDR3 coding DNA: TGTGCCTGGAACAGGGGTGGAGATACGCAGTATTTT. This sequence joins TRBV30 and TRBJ2-3, with TRBD1 matching over 7 bases. The V and J ends lost 4 bases and 5 bases, in that order; junction bases with no gene match: 3. Germline V lookup: CDR1 GTSNPN, CDR2 SVGIG (reference sequence). The CDR3 covers 12 residues.

The V and J genes are TRBV7-9 and TRBJ2-1; D is uncertain. V lost 1 base, J lost 6 bases, and 7 bases lay in between. The CDR3 sequence is 13 residues long. Per germline, CDR1 SEHNR and CDR2 FQNEAQ (reference sequence). CDR3 protein: CASSLGAANEQFF. CDR3 DNA sequence: TGTGCCAGCAGCTTAGGGGCAGCCAATGAGCAGTTCTTC.

This clone has more than one count but fewer than ten. V and J are TRBV30 and TRBJ1-5; possible D gene TRBD1, 5 bases. The V gene's germline CDR1 is GTSNPN and CDR2 SVGIG (reference sequence). V was clipped by 0 bases and J by 11 bases, with 14 bases between them. The CDR3 has 13 residues. CDR3 amino acids: CAWSVKGVTSQHF. The CDR3 DNA sequence: TGTGCCTGGAGTGTAAAAGGGGTTACGTCCCAGCATTTT.